This record looks at one T cell receptor beta chain sequence and its context. The CDR3 runs to 13 residues. Germline lookup yields CDR1 ENHRY and CDR2 SYGVKD. Trimming cost V 4 bases and J 2 bases, with 9 bases left between them. The entry originates in a study of response to subunit inactivated influenza vaccine. MiXCR, applied by TCRdb to the RT-PCR reads, yields one record per CDR3 protein. The sample consists of hundreds of thousands of distinct CDR3 sequences, approximately 13% of them appearing once. The specimen comprised PBMCs from blood, sampled around two weeks before vaccination. The genes are TRBV10-3 and TRBJ2-7, with no clear D. The TCR was taken from a man aged 45-65 years who received an inactivated influenza vaccine. The CDR3 sequence is CAISGFQTYEQYF. The CDR3 nucleotides read TGTGCCATCAGTGGGTTCCAAACCTACGAGCAGTACTTC.